This T cell receptor beta chain came from a study of T cells after yellow fever vaccination (dated by TCRdb to about 2019). For context, the study as a whole: Libraries from fractions with low cell numbers were prepared with the SMART-Seq v4 Ultra Low Input RNA kit. Bulk TCR alpha and beta repertoires were sequenced longitudinally to track T-cell clones before and after primary and booster YFV17D yellow fever vaccination. Two healthy male donors, one aged 18 to 30 and one aged 30 to 40 years, were included in the cohort. Blood was drawn at multiple timepoints before and after primary and secondary immunization, with bulk PBMC replicates and cell subsets isolated. The paper as a whole reports these results and caveats: FACS-sorted repertoires could contain abundant contaminating clonotypes from the bulk population, so computational filtering was required. A small fraction of clonotypes showed up in both the CD4 and CD8 compartments, probably as a result of convergent recombination. Because only two donors were included in the study, the extent to which the findings can be generalized is limited. Most clones expanded after primary vaccination (about 95% of CD4 and roughly 90% of CD8) were re-detected after the booster, suggesting that broad memory maintenance occurred. Compared with the primary T-cell response, the secondary T-cell response was weaker but faster, peaking on day 5 rather than day 15.

Synthesis of TCR cDNA relied on 5'RACE template switching, a step that introduced a universal primer site along with unique molecular identifiers. Priming of cDNA synthesis was performed from both the TCR alpha and TCR beta constant segments. Library amplification used two PCR steps, and the second PCR step added sample barcodes and sequencing adapters. Sequencing of libraries was performed on Illumina HiSeq 2500 (2x100 bp) or NovaSeq (2x150 bp). From the authors' description of their analysis: Demultiplexing of reads and collapsing into UMI consensus sequences were performed with MIGEC, and V(D)J alignment was carried out with MiXCR. Clonotypes responding to the vaccine were identified with edgeR on replicate PBMC samples, with the criteria of FDR below 0.01 and a log2 fold change above 5 up to day 15. CD4 or CD8 identity was assigned to each bulk clonotype according to whether the clonotype was present at higher abundance in the sequenced CD4 repertoire or the sequenced CD8 repertoire. Using fastp at Q25 and MiXCR, TCRdb reprocessed the public reads and kept productive beta chains. Rows matching on CDR3 protein sequence are summarized as one entry with the most common DNA and genes. In this record, the V and J calls reflect TCRdb's handling and not the investigators' own analysis. Within this sample are 110,000 to 150,000 distinct CDR3 sequences, with just over 6.5% of them counted one time only. More than 0.6% of the sample is in the top ten clones.

In light of the paper, this sample's treatment or condition label describes: live attenuated yellow fever vaccine strain. PBMCs were isolated from peripheral blood using a standard Ficoll-Paque protocol. Dynabeads CD4 and CD8 positive selection kits were used to isolate the CD4 and CD8 T-cell fractions. TriZol was used to extract RNA from bulk PBMCs, from CD4 and CD8 fractions, and from dextramer-positive and dextramer-negative fractions. Measured from the cysteine to the phenylalanine, the CDR3 is 13 residues long. The DNA shown is the 39-base CDR3, in frame from base 1. CDR1 and CDR2 (MNHEY, SVGEGT) derive from the germline V gene. V loses 4 bases, J loses 10 bases, and the germline ends lie 14 bases apart. This clonotype was observed at least ten times. Its antigen has not been determined. Per-base quality was not reported, and no clone a single base away is much larger than it.

The rearranged segments are TRBV6-2 or TRBV6-3 and TRBJ2-1; the D region may be TRBD1 or TRBD2, each matching 5 bases equally. The sequence came from a man aged 25-45 years who received the YFV17D yellow fever vaccine. This specimen consisted of CD4+ T cells sorted from PBMCs, obtained 10 days after the yellow fever booster vaccination. This receptor carries the CDR3 CASSSGPTGEQFF. The DNA is TGTGCCAGCAGTTCGGGACCCACGGGGGAGCAGTTCTTC.